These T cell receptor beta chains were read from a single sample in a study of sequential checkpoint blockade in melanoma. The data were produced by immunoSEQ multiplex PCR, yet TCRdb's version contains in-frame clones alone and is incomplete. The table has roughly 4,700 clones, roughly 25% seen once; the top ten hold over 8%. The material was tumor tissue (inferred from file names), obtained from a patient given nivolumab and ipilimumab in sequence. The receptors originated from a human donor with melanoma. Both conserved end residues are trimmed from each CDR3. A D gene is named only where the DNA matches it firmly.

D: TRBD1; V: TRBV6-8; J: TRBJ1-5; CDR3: ASTDRGPNQPQH
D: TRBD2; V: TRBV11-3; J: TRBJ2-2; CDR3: ASSLPGLAGSNTGELF
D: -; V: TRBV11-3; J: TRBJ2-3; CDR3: ASSLDPSHSTDTQY
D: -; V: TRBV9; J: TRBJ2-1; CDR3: ASSADPSVYNEQF
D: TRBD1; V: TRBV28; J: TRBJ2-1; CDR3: ASSPPTGGSYNEQF
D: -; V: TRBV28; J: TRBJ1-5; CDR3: ASSGFSGLYSNQPQH
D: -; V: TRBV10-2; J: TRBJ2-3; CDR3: ASSERTSTDTQY
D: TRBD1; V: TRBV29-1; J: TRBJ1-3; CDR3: SVVGTGLSSGNTIY
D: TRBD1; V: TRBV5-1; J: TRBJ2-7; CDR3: ASSGGQGFADGYEQY
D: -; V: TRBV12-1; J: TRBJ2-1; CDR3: ASSFTGTRDNEQF
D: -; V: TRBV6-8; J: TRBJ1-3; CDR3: AIRGAEGNTIY
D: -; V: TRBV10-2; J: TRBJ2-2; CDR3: ASSQGTGELF
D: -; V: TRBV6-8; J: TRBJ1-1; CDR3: ASSYSRNTEAF
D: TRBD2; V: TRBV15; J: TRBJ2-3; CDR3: ATSSGFRLAGVDTQY
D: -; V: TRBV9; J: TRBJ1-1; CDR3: ASSWGEGTEAF
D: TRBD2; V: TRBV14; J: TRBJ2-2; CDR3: ASSPLRGRGPGELF
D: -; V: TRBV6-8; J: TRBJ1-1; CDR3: ASSFGEQGDTEAF
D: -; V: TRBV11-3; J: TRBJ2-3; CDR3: ASSPSLEGSTDTQY
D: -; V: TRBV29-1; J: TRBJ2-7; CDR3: SVEDTSSYEQY
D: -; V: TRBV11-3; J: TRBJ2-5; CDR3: ASSFAQGQETQY
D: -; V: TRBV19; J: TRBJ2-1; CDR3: ASSNLDWGHSSYNEQF
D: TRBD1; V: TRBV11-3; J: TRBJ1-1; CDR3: ASSYDRVNTEAF
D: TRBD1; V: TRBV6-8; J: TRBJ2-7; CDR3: ASTGRATGSYEQY
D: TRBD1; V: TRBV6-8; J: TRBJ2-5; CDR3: ASSQLALDREETQY
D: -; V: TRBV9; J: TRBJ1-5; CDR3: ASSDGSQQPQH
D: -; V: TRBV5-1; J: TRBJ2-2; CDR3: ASSLAGSSGTGELF
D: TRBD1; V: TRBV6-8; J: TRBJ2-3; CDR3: ASSKTDRGTDTQY
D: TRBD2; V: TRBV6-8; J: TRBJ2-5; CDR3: ASRPKLAEETQY
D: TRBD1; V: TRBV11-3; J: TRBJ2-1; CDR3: ASSKAGTATYNEQF
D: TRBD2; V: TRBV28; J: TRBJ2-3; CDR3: ASTRGASGSTDTQY
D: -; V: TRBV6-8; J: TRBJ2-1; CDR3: ASSAGLSRVNEQF
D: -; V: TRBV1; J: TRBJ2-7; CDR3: ASSPASGAYEQY
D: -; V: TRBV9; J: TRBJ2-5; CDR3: ASSARPVGGTQY
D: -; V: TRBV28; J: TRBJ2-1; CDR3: ASTEGRGGREQF
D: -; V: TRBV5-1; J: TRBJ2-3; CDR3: ASSLAPQGKGDTQY
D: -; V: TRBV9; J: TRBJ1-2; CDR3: ASSSNPTGPPGGYT
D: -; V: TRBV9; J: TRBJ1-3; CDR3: ASSFRPPGPISGNTIY
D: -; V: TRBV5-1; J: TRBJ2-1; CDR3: ASSLDWGSYNEQF
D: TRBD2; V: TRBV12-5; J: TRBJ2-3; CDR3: ASETGTSGTSTDTQY
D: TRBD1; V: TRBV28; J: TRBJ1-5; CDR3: ASSDRGIGSNQPQH
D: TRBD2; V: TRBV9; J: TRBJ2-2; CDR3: ASSKTSGRANTGELF
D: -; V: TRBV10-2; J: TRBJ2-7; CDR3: ASSRGSFPYEQY
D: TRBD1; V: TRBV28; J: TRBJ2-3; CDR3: ASSLLGGRFSTDTQY
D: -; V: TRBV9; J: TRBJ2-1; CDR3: ASSVSPRQPSYNEQF
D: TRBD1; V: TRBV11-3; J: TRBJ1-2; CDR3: ASSLGTGGYGYT
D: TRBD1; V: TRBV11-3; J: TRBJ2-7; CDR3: ASVAGQDDSTYEQY
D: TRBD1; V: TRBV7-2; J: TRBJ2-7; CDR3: ASSLTGVAEQY
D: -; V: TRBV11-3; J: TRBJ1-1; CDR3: ASSTPRRKIEAF
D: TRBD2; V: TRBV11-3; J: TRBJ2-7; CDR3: ASSLGASGTHEQY